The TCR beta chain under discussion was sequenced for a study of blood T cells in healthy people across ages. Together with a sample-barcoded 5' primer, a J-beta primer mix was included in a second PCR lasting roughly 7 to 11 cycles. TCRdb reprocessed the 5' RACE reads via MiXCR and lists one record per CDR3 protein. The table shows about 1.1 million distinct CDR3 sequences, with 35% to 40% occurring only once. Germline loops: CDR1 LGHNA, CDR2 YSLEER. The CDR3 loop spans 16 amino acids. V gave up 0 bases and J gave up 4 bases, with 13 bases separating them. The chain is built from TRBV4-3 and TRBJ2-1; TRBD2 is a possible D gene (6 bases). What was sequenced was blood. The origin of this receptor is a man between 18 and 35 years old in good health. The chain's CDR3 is CASSQDVGGWYNEQFF. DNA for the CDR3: TGCGCCAGCAGCCAAGATGTGGGGGGTTGGTACAATGAGCAGTTCTTC.